These 8 T cell receptor beta chains share one sample of origin, sequenced in a study of T cells in Graves' hyperthyroidism and ophthalmopathy. RNA transcripts gave rise to amplified TCR beta CDR3 regions. With the HTBI primer set, the TCR CDR3 went through a first round of RT-PCR. TCRdb reprocessed the multiplex PCR reads via MiXCR and lists one record per CDR3 protein. Among 400,000 to 600,000 distinct CDR3 sequences listed, approximately 16% were seen once. Sample: blood. Every receptor here comes from a woman under 40 with Graves' ophthalmopathy.

The rearrangement uses TRBV27 and TRBJ2-2; D not certain. The CDR3 consists of 12 residues. The germline V gene encodes CDR1 MNHEY and CDR2 SMNVEV (reference sequence). Trimming took off 6 bases at V and 8 bases at J, with 10 bases between the two ends. CDR3 DNA: TGTGCCAGCAGATACAGCAGGGGGGAGCTGTTTTTT. Amino acids: CASRYSRGELFF.

This clonotype came up many times. The CDR3 DNA follows: TGCGCCAGCAGCTTGGACCCCGGGACAGGAGCCTACGAGCAGTACTTC. The encoded protein is CASSLDPGTGAYEQYF. The V gene is TRBV5-1, the J gene TRBJ2-7, with TRBD1 matching 8 bases. The germline gives CDR1 SGHRS, CDR2 YFSETQ. The V gene end was trimmed by 0 bases and the J gene end by 2 bases; junction bases not matched to a gene: 7. The CDR3 has 16 residues. The complete variable domain, with remaining parts taken from reference TRBV5-1 and TRBJ2-7, reads KAGVTQTPRYLIKTRGQQVTLSCSPISGHRSVSWYQQTPGQGLQFLFEYFSETQRNKGNFPGRFSGRQFSNSRSEMNVSTLELGDSALYLCASSLDPGTGAYEQYFGPGTRLTVT.

This clonotype was detected many times. The chain links TRBV12-3 or TRBV12-4 to TRBJ2-1; 7 positions match TRBD2. The CDR3 spans 15 residues. J gave up 6 bases and V 3 bases, and 8 bases lay outside the gene matches. The CDR3 protein is CASSLLGLVGNEQFF. The CDR3 DNA sequence: TGTGCCAGCAGTTTGCTCGGACTAGTGGGCAATGAGCAGTTCTTC.

This clonotype has a count of ten or more. The rearrangement links TRBV11-2 to TRBJ2-7, with 7 bases matching TRBD1. Germline loops: CDR1 SGHAT, CDR2 FQNNGV. The CDR3 has 15 amino acids. V shed 5 bases and J 1 base; nucleotides not matched to a gene: 8. This CDR3 is CASSPDRLASYEQYF. The CDR3 DNA sequence: TGTGCCAGCAGCCCGGACAGGCTCGCTTCCTACGAGCAGTACTTC. Complete variable domain (other parts from reference TRBV11-2 and TRBJ2-7): EAGVAQSPRYKIIEKRQSVAFWCNPISGHATLYWYQQILGQGPKLLIQFQNNGVVDDSQLPKDRFSAERLKGVDSTLKIQPAKLEDSAVYLCASSPDRLASYEQYFGPGTRLTVT.

This clonotype was picked up many times. The chain couples TRBV3-1 to TRBJ1-6; D remains unclear. CDR1 and CDR2 (germline): LGHDT, YNNKEL (reference sequence). V shed 2 bases and J shed 11 bases, with 16 bases lying between them. The CDR3 is made up of 15 amino acids. The chain's CDR3 is CASSQLQRERAPLHF. CDR3 nucleotides: TGTGCCAGCAGCCAACTTCAGAGGGAAAGGGCACCCCTCCACTTT.

This chain connects TRBV6-1 to TRBJ2-7, with D perhaps being TRBD1 or TRBD2 (5 bases each). This CDR3 contains 15 residues. With 6 bases removed from V and 1 base from J, the gap between germline ends came to 16 bases. Germline CDR1 reads MNHNS; CDR2 reads SASEGT. CDR3 DNA: TGTGCCAGCAGCTCTATTGGGACGGGATCCTACGAGCAGTACTTC. Its translation: CASSSIGTGSYEQYF.

This clonotype was counted at least ten times. This chain uses TRBV27 with TRBJ2-3; 15 bases line up with TRBD2. Germline V gene data show CDR1 as MNHEY and CDR2 as SMNVEV (reference sequence). V lost 10 bases to trimming and J lost 3 bases; unmatched junction nucleotides: 5. The CDR3 totals 15 residues. The CDR3 is CATHGLAGGTDTQYF. CDR3 coding DNA: TGTGCCACCCACGGACTAGCGGGAGGGACAGATACGCAGTATTTT.

This clonotype was recorded many times. The chain employs TRBV12-5 and TRBJ2-3, with D unclear. Germline V CDR1 and CDR2: LGHNT, FRNRAP. V was shortened by 6 bases and J by 2 bases, with 9 bases between the two germline ends. CDR3 length equals 13 residues. CDR3 sequence (DNA): TGTGCTAGTGGCTCCGACTCCACAGATACGCAGTATTTT. Protein product: CASGSDSTDTQYF.